One and the same sample provided the 26 T cell receptor beta chains below, sequenced in a study of T cell clusters in autoimmune cytopenias (dated by TCRdb to 2018 to 2020). TRB amplification used approximately 250 ng of peripheral blood genomic DNA, tens of thousands of genome equivalents, per sample. For sequencing, an Illumina MiSeq was employed. TRB rearrangements were amplified by multiplex PCR following a touch-down protocol, with the TRB-A and TRB-B primer pools mixed in one tube. TCRdb reprocessed the reads, and each CDR3 protein sequence is entered once, without DNA. This sample's table carries 1,000 to 1,500 distinct CDR3 sequences. Of the sample, about 9.2% is held by the ten largest clones. These data also featured in a second study, about T cell repertoires in aging, cancer and after chemotherapy.

Sample: peripheral blood. These receptors were collected from a human donor in good health.

This clonotype shows up as medium-sized by frequency. V is TRBV5-4 and J is TRBJ1-4; the TCRdb call, TRBD1, lacks DNA for checking. This CDR3 contains 19 residues. CDR1 is SGHNT and CDR2 is YYREEE in the germline V gene (reference sequence). The CDR3 here is CASSRKAGTALATNEKLFF.

According to its frequency, this clonotype is medium-sized (0.01 to 0.1%). This chain connects TRBV7-2 to TRBJ2-1; TCRdb designates TRBD2, a call that cannot be tested without DNA. CDR1 SGHTA and CDR2 FQGNSA come from the germline V gene. This CDR3 has 13 residues. The CDR3 is CASRGGPYNEQFF.

The chain joins TRBV28 to TRBJ2-1; TCRdb proposes TRBD2, but this gene call is untestable without DNA. The CDR3 runs to 16 residues. Germline-derived CDR1 and CDR2 are MDHEN and SYDVKM. Here the CDR3 reads CASSLFGLAGANEQFF.

Frequency places this clonotype as large (0.1 to 1%). V gene TRBV6-5 combines with J gene TRBJ1-1. The CDR3 totals 13 residues. Germline V lookup: CDR1 MNHEY, CDR2 SVGAGI. This CDR3 reads CASRPQVNTEAFF.

This clonotype ranks as large in terms of frequency. The chain links TRBV5-6 to TRBJ2-7; TCRdb indicates TRBD1, and absent DNA this call remains unverified. Per the germline V gene, CDR1 is SGHDT and CDR2 is YYEEEE. The length of the CDR3 is 13 residues. The chain's CDR3 is CASSWGGANEQYF.

The rearrangement links TRBV29-1 to TRBJ1-1; TCRdb lists TRBD1, though no DNA is available to test this call. Germline assignment: CDR1 SQVTM and CDR2 ANQGSEA. The CDR3 has 15 amino acids. The CDR3 is CSVEESRDRGTEAFF.

This rearrangement joins TRBV30 to TRBJ1-4. The CDR3 loop spans 14 amino acids. The germline V gene encodes CDR1 GTSNPN and CDR2 SVGIG (reference sequence). The CDR3 loop is CAWRSGRGGEKLFF.

This clonotype is classed as medium-sized by frequency. The CDR3 reads CASSSRGASGSDEQFF. The V call is TRBV11-2, the J call TRBJ2-1; there is no DNA to check the TCRdb D call of TRBD2. The germline V gene encodes CDR1 SGHAT and CDR2 FQNNGV. This CDR3 is built from 16 residues.

This clonotype is classed as large by frequency. This CDR3 reads CSLSRGSTEAFF. The chain carries TRBV29-1 and TRBJ1-1. This CDR3 has 12 amino acids. The germline V gene encodes CDR1 SQVTM and CDR2 ANQGSEA.

V gene TRBV4-2 combines with J gene TRBJ1-2; TCRdb calls TRBD1, which cannot be checked without DNA. The CDR3 extends over 18 amino acids. Germline V gene data show CDR1 as LGHNA and CDR2 as YNFKEQ. The CDR3 sequence is CASSQDQQGKHKSYGYTF.

By frequency, this clonotype registers medium-sized (0.01 to 0.1%). CDR3: CASRGTGRGSHTEAFF. The chain couples TRBV12-3 or TRBV12-4 to TRBJ1-1; TCRdb selects TRBD1, and the lack of DNA leaves this call unchecked. This CDR3 has 16 residues.

CDR3 in amino acids: CASRGLAGYNEQFF. V and J are TRBV6-1 and TRBJ2-1; the D gene TCRdb calls, TRBD2, cannot be checked with no DNA. Germline V lookup: CDR1 MNHNS, CDR2 SASEGT. This CDR3 has 14 amino acids.

Judged by frequency, this clonotype is medium-sized. This chain connects TRBV20-1 to TRBJ1-1; there is no DNA to check the TCRdb D call of TRBD1. CDR1 and CDR2 from the germline V gene are DFQATT and SNEGSKA (reference sequence). The CDR3 is 13 residues long. The CDR3 sequence is CSASRDRDSEAFF.

The chain employs TRBV13 and TRBJ2-3; the D gene TCRdb calls, TRBD2, cannot be checked with no DNA. Looked up from germline, CDR1 is PRHDT and CDR2 is FYEKMQ (reference sequence). The CDR3 is 16 amino acids. Here the CDR3 reads CASSPRGASGADTQYF.

J is TRBJ2-5 and V is TRBV11-3. Germline V CDR1 and CDR2: SGHNT, YENEEA. This CDR3 is built from 13 residues. CDR3 loop: CASSLTQVNAQYF.

This clonotype counts as large by frequency. The V and J genes are TRBV5-1 and TRBJ2-2; without DNA, the TCRdb call of TRBD2 cannot be checked. Germline assignment: CDR1 SGHRS and CDR2 YFSETQ. The CDR3 totals 16 residues. The chain's CDR3 is CASSLAGGSNTGELFF.

This rearrangement joins TRBV6-5 to TRBJ2-7; TCRdb outputs TRBD2, but without DNA this stays unchecked. Germline loops: CDR1 MNHEY, CDR2 SVGAGI. This CDR3 comprises 19 residues. The CDR3 reads CASSYSAGLAGGPLYEQYF.

This clonotype ranks as large (0.1 to 1%) in terms of frequency. The rearrangement uses TRBV27 and TRBJ2-3; TCRdb returns TRBD2, unconfirmable since there is no DNA. The CDR3 has 14 amino acids. Per the germline V gene, CDR1 is MNHEY and CDR2 is SMNVEV (reference sequence). The CDR3 sequence: CASRGLAGSNTQYF.

This sequence joins TRBV20-1 and TRBJ2-4; without DNA, the TCRdb call of TRBD1 cannot be checked. In germline, CDR1 is DFQATT, CDR2 SNEGSKA (reference sequence). The CDR3 runs to 12 residues. CDR3 in amino acids: CSATGPKNIQYF.

The gene calls are TRBV12-3 or TRBV12-4 and TRBJ2-5. CDR3 length equals 14 residues. This chain's CDR3 is CASSLNMGQETQYF.

Judged by frequency, this clonotype is medium-sized. The chain recombines TRBV6-4 with TRBJ2-2; the D gene TCRdb calls, TRBD2, cannot be checked with no DNA. The CDR3 has 16 amino acids. Germline V gene sequence: CDR1 MRHNA, CDR2 SNTAGT. CDR3 loop: CASSANGASGTGELFF.

This clonotype shows up as medium-sized by frequency. This sequence joins TRBV4-2 and TRBJ1-5. CDR3 size: 15 residues. CDR1 LGHNA and CDR2 YNFKEQ come from the germline V gene. CDR3 loop: CASSPVEGSNQPQHF.

Its frequency marks this clonotype as medium-sized. This chain connects TRBV7-9 to TRBJ2-2; the D call of TRBD2 rests on TCRdb alone, since no DNA is present to check it. Per germline, CDR1 SEHNR and CDR2 FQNEAQ (reference sequence). The CDR3 loop spans 15 amino acids. The CDR3 sequence: CASSLTSGSDGELFF.

In terms of frequency, this clonotype is medium-sized. This sequence joins TRBV10-2 and TRBJ2-1; the D call from TCRdb, TRBD2, cannot be confirmed without DNA. Germline assignment: CDR1 WSHSY and CDR2 SAAADI. This CDR3 spans 14 amino acids. The CDR3 loop reads CASSRTSGSHEQFF.

According to its frequency, this clonotype is large. The chain has TRBV19 and TRBJ2-2; as DNA is missing, the TRBD1 call by TCRdb cannot be tested. The germline CDR1 and CDR2 sequences are LNHDA and SQIVND (reference sequence). The CDR3 extends over 14 amino acids. CDR3: CASSIDYGAGELFF.

The chain is built from TRBV30 and TRBJ1-5; TCRdb indicates TRBD1, and absent DNA this call remains unverified. The CDR3 spans 17 residues. Germline lookup yields CDR1 GTSNPN and CDR2 SVGIG (reference sequence). The CDR3 protein is CAWSDRGRLKSNQPQHF.